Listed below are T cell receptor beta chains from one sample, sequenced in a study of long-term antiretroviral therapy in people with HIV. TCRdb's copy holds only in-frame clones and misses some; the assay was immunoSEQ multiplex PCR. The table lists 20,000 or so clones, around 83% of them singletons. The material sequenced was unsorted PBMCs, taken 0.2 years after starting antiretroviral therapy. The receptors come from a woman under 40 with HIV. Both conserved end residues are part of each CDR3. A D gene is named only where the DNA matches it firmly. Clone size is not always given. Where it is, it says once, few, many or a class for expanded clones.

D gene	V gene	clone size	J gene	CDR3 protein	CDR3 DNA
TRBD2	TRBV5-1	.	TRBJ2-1	CASSLAGLNPNEQFF	TGCGCCAGCAGCTTGGCGGGACTAAATCCCAATGAGCAGTTCTTC
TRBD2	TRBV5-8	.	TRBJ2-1	CASSLDRGGPGNEQFF	TGTGCCAGCAGCTTGGACCGGGGGGGGCCTGGCAATGAGCAGTTCTTC
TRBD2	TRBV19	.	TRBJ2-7	CASSKTSGVGEQYF	TGTGCCAGTAGTAAGACTAGCGGGGTTGGAGAGCAGTACTTC
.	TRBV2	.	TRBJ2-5	CASSGTVQETQYF	TGTGCCAGCAGTGGTACAGTGCAAGAGACCCAGTACTTC
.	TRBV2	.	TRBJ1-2	CASRTHLSLAAGYTF	TGTGCCAGCAGAACCCATCTAAGTCTCGCCGCTGGCTACACCTTC
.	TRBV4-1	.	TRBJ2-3	CASSQVPGVPTDTQYF	TGCGCCAGCAGCCAAGTACCCGGGGTCCCCACAGATACGCAGTATTTT
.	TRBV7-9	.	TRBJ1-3	CASSPTGSSGNTIYF	TGTGCCAGCAGCCCTACCGGAAGCTCTGGAAACACCATATATTTT
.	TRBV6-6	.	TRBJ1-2	CASSYEGSRGNYGYTF	TGTGCCAGCAGTTACGAGGGCTCGCGGGGCAACTATGGCTACACCTTC
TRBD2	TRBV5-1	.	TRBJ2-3	CASSLGERGITDTQYF	TGCGCCAGCAGCCTTGGGGAGCGGGGCATCACAGATACGCAGTATTTT
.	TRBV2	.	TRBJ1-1	CASSEARGGEAFF	TGTGCCAGCAGTGAAGCGCGTGGGGGGGAAGCTTTCTTT
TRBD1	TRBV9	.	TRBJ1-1	CASSPRVGTASYNEMNTEAFF	TGTGCCAGCAGCCCTAGAGTGGGGACAGCTAGCTACAACGAGATGAACACTGAAGCTTTCTTT
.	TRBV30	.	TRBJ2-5	CAWSVGETQYF	TGTGCCTGGAGTGTCGGTGAGACCCAGTACTTC
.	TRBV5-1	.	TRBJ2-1	CASSLALPYNEQFF	TGCGCCAGCAGCTTGGCACTACCCTACAATGAGCAGTTCTTC
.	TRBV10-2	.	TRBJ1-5	CASRRGGAANQPQHF	TGCGCCAGCAGGCGGGGGGGAGCGGCCAATCAGCCCCAGCATTTT
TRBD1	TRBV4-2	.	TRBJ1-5	CASSQDYRTGLTYQPQHF	TGTGCCAGCAGCCAAGATTACCGGACAGGTCTCACCTATCAGCCCCAGCATTTT
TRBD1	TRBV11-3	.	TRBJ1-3	CASSLEDRGNTIYF	TGTGCCAGCAGCTTAGAGGACAGGGGGAACACCATATATTTT
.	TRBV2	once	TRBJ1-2	CASSGADFFGYTF	TGTGCCAGCAGTGGAGCGGATTTTTTTGGCTACACCTTC
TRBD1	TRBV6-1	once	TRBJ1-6	CASSVAGQGFYNSPLHF	TGTGCCAGCAGTGTCGCGGGACAGGGGTTCTATAATTCACCCCTCCACTTT
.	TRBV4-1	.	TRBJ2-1	CASSKAEDSYNEQFF	TGCGCCAGCAGCAAAGCGGAGGATTCCTACAATGAGCAGTTCTTC
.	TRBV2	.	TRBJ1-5	CASSEDWSYSNQPQHF	TGTGCCAGCAGTGAGGATTGGAGTTATAGCAATCAGCCCCAGCATTTT
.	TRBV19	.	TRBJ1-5	CASSRVLGYNQPQHF	TGTGCCAGTTCCCGGGTACTGGGGTACAATCAGCCCCAGCATTTT
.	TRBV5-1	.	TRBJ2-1	CASSSTTGNNEQFF	TGCGCCAGCAGCTCAACCACGGGTAACAATGAGCAGTTCTTC
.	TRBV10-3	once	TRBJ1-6	CAVQFRHNSPLHF	TGTGCCGTTCAATTTCGACATAATTCACCCCTCCACTTT
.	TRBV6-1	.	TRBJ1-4	CASAPWREANEKLFF	TGTGCCAGCGCCCCTTGGAGGGAAGCTAATGAAAAACTGTTTTTT
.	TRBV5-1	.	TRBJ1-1	CASSLLGAEAFF	TGCGCCAGCAGCTTGCTGGGGGCTGAAGCTTTCTTT
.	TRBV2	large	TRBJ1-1	CASSGGPNTEAFF	TGTGCCAGCAGTGGGGGTCCGAACACTGAAGCTTTCTTT
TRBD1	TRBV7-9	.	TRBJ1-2	CASSTQGMGYGYTF	TGTGCCAGCAGCACACAGGGGATGGGCTATGGCTACACCTTC
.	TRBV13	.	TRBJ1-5	CASSAGPTNPPQHF	TGTGCCAGCAGCGCCGGGCCCACCAACCCGCCCCAGCATTTT
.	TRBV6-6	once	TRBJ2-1	CASSYSAGAQDNEQFF	TGTGCCAGCAGTTACTCGGCGGGGGCGCAGGACAATGAGCAGTTCTTC
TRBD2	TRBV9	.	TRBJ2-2	CASSVVAGVNTGELFF	TGTGCCAGCAGCGTAGTAGCGGGGGTAAACACCGGGGAGCTGTTTTTT
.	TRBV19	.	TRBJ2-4	CASSIFGLPIAKNIQYF	TGTGCCAGTAGTATTTTCGGCTTACCGATAGCCAAAAACATTCAGTACTTC
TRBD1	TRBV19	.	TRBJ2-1	CASSIGGDRPGNEQFF	TGTGCCAGTAGTATAGGAGGGGACAGACCAGGCAATGAGCAGTTCTTC
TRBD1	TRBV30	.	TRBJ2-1	CAWSRDSKNEQFF	TGTGCCTGGAGCCGGGACAGCAAAAATGAGCAGTTCTTC
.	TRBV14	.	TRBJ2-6	CASSQVRVGLDTSGANVLTF	TGTGCCAGCAGCCAAGTTCGTGTAGGGTTGGACACCTCTGGGGCCAACGTCCTGACTTTC
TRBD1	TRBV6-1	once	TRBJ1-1	CASTWGQEGAEAFF	TGTGCCAGCACCTGGGGACAGGAGGGCGCTGAAGCTTTCTTT
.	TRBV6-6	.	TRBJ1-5	CASSLASNQPQHF	TGTGCCAGCAGTTTGGCTAGCAATCAGCCCCAGCATTTT
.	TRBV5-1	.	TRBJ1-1	CASRSRTSTATEAFF	TGCGCCAGCAGATCCCGGACCAGTACGGCCACTGAAGCTTTCTTT
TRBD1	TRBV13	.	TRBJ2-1	CASRQDDRANEQFF	TGTGCCAGCAGACAAGACGACAGGGCCAATGAGCAGTTCTTC
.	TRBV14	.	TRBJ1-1	CASSQTRTLHGVMNTEAFF	TGTGCCAGCAGCCAAACCCGAACGCTCCACGGGGTCATGAACACTGAAGCTTTCTTT
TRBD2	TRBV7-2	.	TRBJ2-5	CASSLSGGAIQYF	TGTGCCAGCAGCTTAAGCGGGGGGGCAATCCAGTACTTC